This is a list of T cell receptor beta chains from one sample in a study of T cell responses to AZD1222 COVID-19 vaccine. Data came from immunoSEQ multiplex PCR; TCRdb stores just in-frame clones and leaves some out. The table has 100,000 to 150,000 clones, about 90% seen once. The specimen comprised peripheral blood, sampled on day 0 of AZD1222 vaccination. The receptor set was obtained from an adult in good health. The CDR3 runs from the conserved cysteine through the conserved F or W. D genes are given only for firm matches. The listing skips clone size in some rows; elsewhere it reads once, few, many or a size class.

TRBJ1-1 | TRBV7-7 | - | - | CASSLSSSTEAFF | TGTGCCAGCAGCTTATCCTCGTCCACTGAAGCTTTCTTT
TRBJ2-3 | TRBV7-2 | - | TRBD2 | CASSLLERGGTDTQYF | TGTGCCAGCAGCTTACTGGAGCGGGGGGGCACAGATACGCAGTATTTT
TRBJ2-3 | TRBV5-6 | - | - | CASSLVEGRGTDTQYF | TGTGCCAGCAGCTTGGTCGAGGGTAGGGGCACAGATACGCAGTATTTT
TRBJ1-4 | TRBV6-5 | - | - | CASSYSSEIEKLFF | TGTGCCAGCAGTTACTCTTCGGAAATTGAAAAACTGTTTTTT
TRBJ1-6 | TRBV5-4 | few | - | CASSLVGDSPLHF | TGTGCCAGCAGCTTGGTCGGGGATTCACCCCTCCACTTT
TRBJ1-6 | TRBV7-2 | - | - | CASSLGSGVFSSPLHF | TGTGCCAGCAGCTTAGGTTCAGGGGTGTTTAGTTCACCCCTCCACTTT
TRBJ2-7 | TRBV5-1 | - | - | CASSLKPNEQYF | TGCGCCAGCAGCTTAAAGCCTAACGAGCAGTACTTC
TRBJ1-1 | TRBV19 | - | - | CASRSPRARNTEAFF | TGTGCCAGCCGCTCCCCTCGGGCCCGGAACACTGAAGCTTTCTTT
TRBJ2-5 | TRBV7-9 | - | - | CASRSYETQYF | TGTGCCAGCAGGTCCTATGAGACCCAGTACTTC
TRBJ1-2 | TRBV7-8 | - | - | CASSLQGIDYGYTF | TGTGCCAGCAGCTTACAGGGGATTGACTATGGCTACACCTTC
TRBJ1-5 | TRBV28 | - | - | CASSPQDQPQHF | TGTGCCAGCAGTCCGCAAGATCAGCCCCAGCATTTT
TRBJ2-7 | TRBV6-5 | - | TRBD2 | CASSYPRGGGSYEQYF | TGTGCCAGCAGTTACCCGAGGGGCGGGGGCTCCTACGAGCAGTACTTC
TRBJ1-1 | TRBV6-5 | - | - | CASSYSRRVNTEAFF | TGTGCCAGCAGTTACTCGAGGAGGGTGAACACTGAAGCTTTCTTT
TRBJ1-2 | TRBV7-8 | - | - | CASSLAQGFYGYTF | TGTGCCAGCAGCTTAGCACAGGGTTTCTATGGCTACACCTTC
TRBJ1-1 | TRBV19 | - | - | CASMQGLAEAFF | TGTGCCAGTATGCAAGGCTTGGCAGAAGCTTTCTTT
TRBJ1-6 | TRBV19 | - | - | CASSSLAGAPTPLHF | TGTGCCAGTAGTAGCCTCGCAGGGGCCCCAACACCCCTCCACTTT
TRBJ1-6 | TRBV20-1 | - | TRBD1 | CSASRGLGNSPLHF | TGCAGTGCTAGTAGGGGGCTAGGAAATTCACCCCTCCACTTT
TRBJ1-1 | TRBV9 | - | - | CASSGRDGNTEAFF | TGTGCCAGCAGCGGCCGGGACGGGAACACTGAAGCTTTCTTT
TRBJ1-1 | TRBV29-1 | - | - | CSVEKWSEAFF | TGCAGCGTTGAGAAGTGGTCTGAAGCTTTCTTT
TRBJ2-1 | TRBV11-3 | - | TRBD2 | CASSRLAGNEQFF | TGTGCCAGCAGCCGACTAGCCGGAAATGAGCAGTTCTTC
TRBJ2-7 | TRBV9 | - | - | CASSVDASAPWEQYF | TGTGCCAGCAGCGTTGATGCATCGGCCCCGTGGGAGCAGTACTTC
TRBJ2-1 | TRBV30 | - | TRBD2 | CAWILAGEKNEQFF | TGTGCCTGGATTTTGGCGGGAGAAAAAAATGAGCAGTTCTTC
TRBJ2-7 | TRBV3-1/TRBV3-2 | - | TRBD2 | CASSAGGSYEQYF | TGTGCCAGCAGCGCGGGGGGGTCCTACGAGCAGTACTTC
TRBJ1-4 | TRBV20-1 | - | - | CSASGTQGGRKLFF | TGCAGTGCTAGTGGTACCCAGGGAGGGCGAAAACTGTTTTTT
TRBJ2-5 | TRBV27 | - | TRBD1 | CASSRQGDEETQYF | TGTGCCAGCAGTCGACAGGGGGATGAGGAGACCCAGTACTTC
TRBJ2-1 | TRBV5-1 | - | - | CASSLTGDYNEQFF | TGCGCCAGCAGCTTAACGGGTGACTACAATGAGCAGTTCTTC
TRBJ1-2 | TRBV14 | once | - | CASSQDLHNYGYTF | TGTGCCAGCAGCCAAGATCTACATAACTATGGCTACACCTTC
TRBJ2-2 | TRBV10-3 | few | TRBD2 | CAISASLAGGANTGELFF | TGTGCCATCAGTGCGAGTCTAGCGGGGGGGGCGAACACCGGGGAGCTGTTTTTT
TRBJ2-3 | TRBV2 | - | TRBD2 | CASSLNSGRTDTQYF | TGTGCCAGCTCCTTGAATAGCGGGAGGACAGATACGCAGTATTTT
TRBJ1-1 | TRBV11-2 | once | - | CASSFRVQTEAFF | TGTGCCAGCAGCTTCAGGGTTCAGACTGAAGCTTTCTTT
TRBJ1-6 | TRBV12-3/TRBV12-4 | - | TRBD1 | CASRRRDSRSLHF | TGTGCCAGCAGGCGAAGGGACAGTAGGTCCCTCCACTTT
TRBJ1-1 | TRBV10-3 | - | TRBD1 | CAISVRGTDSSEAFF | TGTGCCATCAGTGTACGCGGGACAGACAGCTCTGAAGCTTTCTTT